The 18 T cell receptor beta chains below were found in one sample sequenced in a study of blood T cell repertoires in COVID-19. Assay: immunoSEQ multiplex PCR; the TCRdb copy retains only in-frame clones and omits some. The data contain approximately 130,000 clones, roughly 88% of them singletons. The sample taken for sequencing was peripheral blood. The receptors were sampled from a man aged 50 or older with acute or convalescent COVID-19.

The DNA for the CDR3 is TGTGCCAGCAGCCCAGCGAGGGGGGGCGAGCAGTACTTC. This translates into CASSPARGGEQYF. The chain carries TRBV11-3 and TRBJ2-7, with TRBD2 as a possible D gene (7 bases). Germline V gene lookup returns CDR1 SGHNT and CDR2 YENEEA. The CDR3 runs to 13 residues. V lost 5 bases and J lost 6, with 14 bases in between.

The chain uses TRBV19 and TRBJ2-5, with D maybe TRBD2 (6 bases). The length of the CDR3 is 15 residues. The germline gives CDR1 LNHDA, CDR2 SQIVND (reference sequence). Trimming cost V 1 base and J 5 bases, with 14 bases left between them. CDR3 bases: TGTGCCAGTAGTATAGGAGGGAGGATTCAGGAGACCCAGTACTTC. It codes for CASSIGGRIQETQYF.

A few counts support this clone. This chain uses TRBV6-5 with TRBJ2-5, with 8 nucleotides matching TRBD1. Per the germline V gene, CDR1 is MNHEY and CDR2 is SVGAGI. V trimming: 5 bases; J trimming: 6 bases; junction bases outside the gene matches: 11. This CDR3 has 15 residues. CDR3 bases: TGTGCCAGCAGTACGGACAGGGTTGTTCGAAAGACCCAGTACTTC. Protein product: CASSTDRVVRKTQYF.

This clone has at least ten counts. The CDR3 coding sequence is TGTGCCAGCAACCCACAGGGGGTGGGGGAAGCTTTCTTT. Amino acids: CASNPQGVGEAFF. This chain uses TRBV6-2 or TRBV6-3 with TRBJ1-1; 8 nucleotides line up with TRBD1. The germline V gene encodes CDR1 MNHEY and CDR2 SVGEGT. Losses at the gene ends were 7 bases for V and 8 bases for J; bases not matched to a gene: 9. The CDR3 is 13 residues long.

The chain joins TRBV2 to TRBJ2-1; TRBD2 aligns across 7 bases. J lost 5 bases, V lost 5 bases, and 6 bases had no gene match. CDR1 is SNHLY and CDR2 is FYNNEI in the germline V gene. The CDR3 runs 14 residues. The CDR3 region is CASSREGLNNEQFF. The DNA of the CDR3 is TGTGCCAGCAGTAGGGAGGGCCTCAACAATGAGCAGTTCTTC.

Here the CDR3 reads CASSSYGGGRAVTGELFF. The CDR3 coding sequence is TGCGCCAGCAGCTCCTATGGTGGCGGGAGGGCCGTCACCGGGGAGCTGTTTTTT. The J gene is TRBJ2-2, the V gene TRBV5-1; 9 positions match TRBD2. Trimming cost V 3 bases and J 4 bases; bases outside gene matches: 13. This CDR3 has 18 residues. Looked up from germline, CDR1 is SGHRS and CDR2 is YFSETQ.

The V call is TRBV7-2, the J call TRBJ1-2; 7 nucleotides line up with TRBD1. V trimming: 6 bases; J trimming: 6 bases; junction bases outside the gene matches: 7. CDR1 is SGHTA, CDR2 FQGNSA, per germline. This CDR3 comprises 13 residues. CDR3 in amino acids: CASSSRQGHGYTF. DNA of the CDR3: TGTGCCAGCAGTTCGAGACAGGGACATGGCTACACCTTC.

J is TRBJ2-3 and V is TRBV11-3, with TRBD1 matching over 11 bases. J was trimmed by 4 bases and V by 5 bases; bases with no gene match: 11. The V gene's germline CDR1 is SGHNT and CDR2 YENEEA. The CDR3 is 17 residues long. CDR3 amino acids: CASSPRTGGTGSDTQYF. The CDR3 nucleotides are TGTGCCAGCAGCCCACGGACAGGGGGCACAGGATCAGATACGCAGTATTTT.

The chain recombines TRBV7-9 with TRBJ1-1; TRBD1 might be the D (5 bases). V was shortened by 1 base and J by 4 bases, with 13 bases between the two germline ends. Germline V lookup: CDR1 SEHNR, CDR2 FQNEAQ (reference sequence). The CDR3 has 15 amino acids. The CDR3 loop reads CASSLEMGGRTEAFF. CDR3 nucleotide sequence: TGTGCCAGCAGCTTAGAGATGGGGGGACGCACTGAAGCTTTCTTT. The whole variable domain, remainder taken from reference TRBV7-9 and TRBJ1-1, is DTGVSQNPRHKITKRGQNVTFRCDPISEHNRLYWYRQTLGQGPEFLTYFQNEAQLEKSRLLSDRFSAERPKGSFSTLEIQRTEQGDSAMYLCASSLEMGGRTEAFFGQGTRLTVV.

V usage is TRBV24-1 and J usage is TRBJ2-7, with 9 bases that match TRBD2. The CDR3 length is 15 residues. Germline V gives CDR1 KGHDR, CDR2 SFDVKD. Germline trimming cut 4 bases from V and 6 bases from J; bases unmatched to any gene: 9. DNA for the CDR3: TGTGCCACCAGTGACCCGGCTAGCGGGAAGGGCGAGCAGTACTTC. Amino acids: CATSDPASGKGEQYF.

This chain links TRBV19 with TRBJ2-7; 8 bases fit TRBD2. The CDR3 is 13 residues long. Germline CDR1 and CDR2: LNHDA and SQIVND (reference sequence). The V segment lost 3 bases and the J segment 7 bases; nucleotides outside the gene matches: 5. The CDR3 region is CASSMILAVEQYF. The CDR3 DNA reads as TGTGCCAGTAGTATGATACTAGCGGTTGAGCAGTACTTC. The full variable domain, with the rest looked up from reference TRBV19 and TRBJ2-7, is DGGITQSPKYLFRKEGQNVTLSCEQNLNHDAMYWYRQDPGQGLRLIYYSQIVNDFQKGDIAEGYSVSREKKESFPLTVTSAQKNPTAFYLCASSMILAVEQYFGPGTRLTVT.

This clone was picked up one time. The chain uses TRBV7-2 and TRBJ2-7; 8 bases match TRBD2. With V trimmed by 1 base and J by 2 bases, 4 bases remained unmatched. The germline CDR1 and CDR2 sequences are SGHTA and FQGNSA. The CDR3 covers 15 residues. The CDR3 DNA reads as TGTGCCAGCAGCTTAGGTAGCGGGGCAACCTACGAGCAGTACTTC. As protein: CASSLGSGATYEQYF.

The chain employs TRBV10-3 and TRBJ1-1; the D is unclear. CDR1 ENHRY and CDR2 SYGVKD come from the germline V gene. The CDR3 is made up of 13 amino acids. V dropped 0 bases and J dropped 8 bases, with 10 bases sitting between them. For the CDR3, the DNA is TGTGCCATCAGTGAGTCAACAACGACAGAAGCTTTCTTT. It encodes CAISESTTTEAFF.

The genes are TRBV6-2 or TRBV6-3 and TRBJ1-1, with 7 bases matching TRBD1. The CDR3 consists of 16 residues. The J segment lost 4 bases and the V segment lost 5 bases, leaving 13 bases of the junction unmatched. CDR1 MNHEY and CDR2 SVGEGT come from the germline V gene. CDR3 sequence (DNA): TGTGCCAGCAGTCAAAACTTTGGACAGGTTTTCACTGAAGCTTTCTTT. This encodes CASSQNFGQVFTEAFF.

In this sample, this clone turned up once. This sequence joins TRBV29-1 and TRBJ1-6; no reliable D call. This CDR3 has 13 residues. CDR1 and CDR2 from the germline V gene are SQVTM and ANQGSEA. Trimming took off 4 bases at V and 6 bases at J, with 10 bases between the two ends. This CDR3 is CSVAAGFNSPLHF. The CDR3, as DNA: TGCAGCGTTGCGGCAGGCTTTAATTCACCCCTCCACTTT.

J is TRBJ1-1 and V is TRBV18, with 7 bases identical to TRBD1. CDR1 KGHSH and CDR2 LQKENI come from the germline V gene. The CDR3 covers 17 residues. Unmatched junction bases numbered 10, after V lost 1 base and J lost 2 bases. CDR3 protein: CASSPRLIEGGNTEAFF. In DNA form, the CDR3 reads TGTGCCAGCTCACCACGCCTTATTGAAGGGGGCAACACTGAAGCTTTCTTT.

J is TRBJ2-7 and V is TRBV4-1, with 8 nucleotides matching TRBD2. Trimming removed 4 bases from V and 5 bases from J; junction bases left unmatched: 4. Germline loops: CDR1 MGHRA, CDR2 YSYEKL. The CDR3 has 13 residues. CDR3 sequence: CASSPGLGDEQYF. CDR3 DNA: TGCGCCAGCAGCCCGGGACTAGGCGACGAGCAGTACTTC.

This CDR3 is CSVESAVYTF. The CDR3 DNA follows: TGCAGCGTTGAAAGTGCAGTCTACACCTTC. V usage is TRBV29-1 and J usage is TRBJ1-2; D unresolved. V was shortened by 2 bases and J by 10 bases, with 8 bases between the two germline ends. The CDR3 covers 10 residues. CDR1 and CDR2 (germline): SQVTM, ANQGSEA.